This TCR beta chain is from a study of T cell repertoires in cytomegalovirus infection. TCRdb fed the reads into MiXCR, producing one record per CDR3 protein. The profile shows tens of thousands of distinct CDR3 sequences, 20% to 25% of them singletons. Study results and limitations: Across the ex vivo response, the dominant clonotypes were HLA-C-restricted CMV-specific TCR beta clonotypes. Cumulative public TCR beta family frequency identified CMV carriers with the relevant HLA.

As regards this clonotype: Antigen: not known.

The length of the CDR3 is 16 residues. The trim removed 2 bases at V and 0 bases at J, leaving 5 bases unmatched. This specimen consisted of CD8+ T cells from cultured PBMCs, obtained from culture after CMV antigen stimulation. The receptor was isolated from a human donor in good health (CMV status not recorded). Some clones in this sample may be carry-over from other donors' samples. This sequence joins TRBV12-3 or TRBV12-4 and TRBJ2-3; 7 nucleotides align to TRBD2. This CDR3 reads CASSLTAGSSTDTQYF. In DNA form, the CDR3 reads TGTGCCAGCAGTTTAACAGCGGGGAGTAGCACAGATACGCAGTATTTT.